Listed below are T cell receptor beta chains from one sample, sequenced in a study of OX40 agonist ivuxolimab in advanced cancers. The method was immunoSEQ multiplex PCR; TCRdb's version includes in-frame clones alone and lacks a portion of them. The sample shows 25,000 to 30,000 clones, less than 85% of them seen only once. The sequenced sample was CD4+ or CD8+ T cells sorted from blood, obtained in a trial of the OX40 agonist ivuxolimab. The receptors shown here come from an adult with an advanced solid tumor such as melanoma, head and neck, liver or kidney cancer. The CDR3 runs from the conserved cysteine through the conserved F or W. Fields, in order: D gene, J gene, V gene, CDR3 length, CDR3 protein, CDR3 DNA. A D gene is named only where the DNA matches it firmly.

d_call: NA; j_call: TRBJ1-3; v_call: TRBV7-6; cdr3_length: 14; cdr3_aa: CASSLATSGNTIYF; cdr3_nt: TGTGCCAGCAGCTTAGCGACTAGTGGAAACACCATATATTTT
d_call: NA; j_call: TRBJ2-1; v_call: TRBV4-2; cdr3_length: 12; cdr3_aa: CASRRVGEEQFF; cdr3_nt: TGTGCCAGCAGGCGTGTGGGGGAAGAGCAGTTCTTC
d_call: NA; j_call: TRBJ2-3; v_call: TRBV13; cdr3_length: 16; cdr3_aa: CASSSRDSPSTDTQYF; cdr3_nt: TGTGCCAGCAGCTCCCGGGACTCACCTAGCACAGATACGCAGTATTTT
d_call: NA; j_call: TRBJ1-5; v_call: TRBV7-8; cdr3_length: 14; cdr3_aa: CASSQQYQDQPQHF; cdr3_nt: TGTGCCAGCAGCCAACAGTATCAAGATCAGCCCCAGCATTTT
d_call: NA; j_call: TRBJ1-2; v_call: TRBV18; cdr3_length: 17; cdr3_aa: CASSPSRGDGANYGYTF; cdr3_nt: TGTGCCAGCTCACCATCGAGGGGAGACGGAGCTAACTATGGCTACACCTTC
d_call: NA; j_call: TRBJ2-7; v_call: TRBV21-1; cdr3_length: 15; cdr3_aa: CASSKDRSPDYEQYF; cdr3_nt: TGTGCCAGCAGCAAAGATCGCTCGCCCGATTACGAGCAGTACTTC
d_call: NA; j_call: TRBJ1-4; v_call: TRBV4-1; cdr3_length: 13; cdr3_aa: CASSQDLAEKLFF; cdr3_nt: TGCGCCAGCAGCCAAGACCTTGCTGAAAAACTGTTTTTT
d_call: TRBD2; j_call: TRBJ2-1; v_call: TRBV28; cdr3_length: 17; cdr3_aa: CASSLPAAGGPGNEQFF; cdr3_nt: TGTGCCAGCAGTTTACCTGCAGCGGGAGGGCCGGGCAATGAGCAGTTCTTC
d_call: NA; j_call: TRBJ2-3; v_call: TRBV9; cdr3_length: 14; cdr3_aa: CASSGVLGTDTQYF; cdr3_nt: TGTGCCAGCAGCGGGGTCCTTGGGACAGATACGCAGTATTTT
d_call: TRBD2; j_call: TRBJ2-1; v_call: TRBV19; cdr3_length: 18; cdr3_aa: CASSISRGLAGAYNEQFF; cdr3_nt: TGTGCCAGTAGTATATCGAGGGGCTTAGCGGGAGCTTACAATGAGCAGTTCTTC